This TCR beta chain was sequenced for a study of blood T cell repertoires in COVID-19. Study-level background: The origin of the acute and convalescent COVID-19 samples was the United States, Italy and Spain. PBMCs, B-cell-depleted T cells, or T cells were the source of the cDNA or gDNA that made up the material.

Per the authors' pipeline: By means of reference gene primer amplification, nucleated cell counts were estimated. The assay was immunoSEQ multiplex PCR, and TCRdb's table has in-frame clones only and misses some. V and J calls and clone size are copied from that table; D and trimming were computed from the DNA. Here the sample spans 270,000 or so clones, roughly nine tenths being singletons. Material: peripheral blood. The source of this sequence is a woman in her twenties or thirties with COVID-19, enrolled during active disease.

The chain's CDR3 is CAWSVKGGWTEAFF. The CDR3 coding sequence is TGTGCCTGGAGTGTTAAAGGGGGTTGGACTGAAGCTTTCTTT. This chain uses TRBV30 with TRBJ1-1, with D maybe TRBD1 (6 bases). Per germline, CDR1 GTSNPN and CDR2 SVGIG (reference sequence). CDR3 length: 14 amino acids. V lost 0 bases to trimming and J lost 5 bases, with 13 bases between them. The whole variable domain, remainder taken from reference TRBV30 and TRBJ1-1, is SQTIHQWPATLVQPVGSPLSLECTVEGTSNPNLYWYRQAAGRGLQLLFYSVGIGQISSEVPQNLSASRPQDRQFILSSKKLLLSDSGFYLCAWSVKGGWTEAFFGQGTRLTVV.